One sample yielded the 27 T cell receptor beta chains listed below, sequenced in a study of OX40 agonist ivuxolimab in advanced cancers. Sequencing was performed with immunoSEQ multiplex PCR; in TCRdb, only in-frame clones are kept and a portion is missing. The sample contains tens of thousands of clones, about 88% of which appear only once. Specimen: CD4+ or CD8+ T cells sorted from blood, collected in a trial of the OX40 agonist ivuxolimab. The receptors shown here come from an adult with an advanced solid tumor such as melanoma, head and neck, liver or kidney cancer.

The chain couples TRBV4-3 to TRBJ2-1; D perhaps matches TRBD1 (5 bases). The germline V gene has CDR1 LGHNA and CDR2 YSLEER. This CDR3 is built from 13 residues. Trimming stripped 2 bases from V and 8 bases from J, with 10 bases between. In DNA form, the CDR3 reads TGCGCCAGCAGCCAACTCGCAGGGCATGAGCAGTTCTTC. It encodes CASSQLAGHEQFF.

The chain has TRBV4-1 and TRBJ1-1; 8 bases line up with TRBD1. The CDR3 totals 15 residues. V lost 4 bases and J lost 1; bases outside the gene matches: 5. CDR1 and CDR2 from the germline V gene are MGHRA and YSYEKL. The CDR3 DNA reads TGCGCCAGCAGCCGACAGGGGCCCCCGAACACTGAAGCTTTCTTT. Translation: CASSRQGPPNTEAFF.

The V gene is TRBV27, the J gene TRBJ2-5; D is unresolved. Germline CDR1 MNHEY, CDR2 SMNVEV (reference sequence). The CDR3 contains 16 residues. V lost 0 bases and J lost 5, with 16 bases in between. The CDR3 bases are TGTGCCAGCAGTTTATCCTGGGTTTTAGGGCACGAGACCCAGTACTTC. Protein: CASSLSWVLGHETQYF.

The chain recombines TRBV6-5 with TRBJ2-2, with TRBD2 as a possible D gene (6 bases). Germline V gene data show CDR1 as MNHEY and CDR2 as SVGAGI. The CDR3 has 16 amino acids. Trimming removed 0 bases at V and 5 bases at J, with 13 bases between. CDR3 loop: CASSYSGGAGTGELFF. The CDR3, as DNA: TGTGCCAGCAGTTACTCCGGAGGGGCCGGGACCGGGGAGCTGTTTTTT.

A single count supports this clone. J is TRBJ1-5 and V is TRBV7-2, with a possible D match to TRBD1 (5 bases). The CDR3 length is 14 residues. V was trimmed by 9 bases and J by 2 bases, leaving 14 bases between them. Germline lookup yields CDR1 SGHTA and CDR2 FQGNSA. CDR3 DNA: TGTGCCAGTCCGCCCGGGGCTGGCAATCAGCCCCAGCATTTT. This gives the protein CASPPGAGNQPQHF.

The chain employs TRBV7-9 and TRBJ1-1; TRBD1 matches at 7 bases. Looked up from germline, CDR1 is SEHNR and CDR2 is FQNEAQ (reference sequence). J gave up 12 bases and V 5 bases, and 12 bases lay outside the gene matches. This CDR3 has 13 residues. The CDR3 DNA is TGTGCCAGCAGCACACTAGAGGGCAGGGGGACTTTCTTT. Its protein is CASSTLEGRGTFF.

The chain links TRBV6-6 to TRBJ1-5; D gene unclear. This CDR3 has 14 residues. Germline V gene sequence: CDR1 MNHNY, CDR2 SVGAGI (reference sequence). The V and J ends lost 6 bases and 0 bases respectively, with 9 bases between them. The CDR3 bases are TGTGCCAGCAGAATTTCCCTTAGCAATCAGCCCCAGCATTTT. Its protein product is CASRISLSNQPQHF.

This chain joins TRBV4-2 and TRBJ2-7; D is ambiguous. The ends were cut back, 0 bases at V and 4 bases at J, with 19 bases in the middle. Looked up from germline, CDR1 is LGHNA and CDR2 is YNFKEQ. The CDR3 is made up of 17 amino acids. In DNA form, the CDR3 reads TGTGCCAGCAGCCAAGAAACCCCGGGCTTTTATCCTTACGAGCAGTACTTC. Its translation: CASSQETPGFYPYEQYF.

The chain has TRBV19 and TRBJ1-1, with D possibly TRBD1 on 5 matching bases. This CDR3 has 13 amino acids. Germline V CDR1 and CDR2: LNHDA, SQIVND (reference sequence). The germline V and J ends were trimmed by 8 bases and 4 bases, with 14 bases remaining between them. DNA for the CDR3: TGTGCCAGTTTGGAACTGGGGGGCACTGAAGCTTTCTTT. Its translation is CASLELGGTEAFF.

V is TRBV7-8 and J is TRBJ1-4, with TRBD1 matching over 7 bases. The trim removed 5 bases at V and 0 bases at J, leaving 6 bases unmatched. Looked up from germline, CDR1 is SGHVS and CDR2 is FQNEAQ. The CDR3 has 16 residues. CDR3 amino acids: CASSLYRGATNEKLFF. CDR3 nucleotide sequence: TGTGCCAGCAGCCTCTACAGGGGCGCAACTAATGAAAAACTGTTTTTT.

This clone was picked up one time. The CDR3 nucleotides are TGTGCCAGCAGCTTAGATGGCGGGAGGGATGAGCAGTTCTTC. Its protein is CASSLDGGRDEQFF. J is TRBJ2-1 and V is TRBV7-8; 9 bases are a match to TRBD2. From germline, CDR1 is SGHVS and CDR2 FQNEAQ. V gave up 1 base and J gave up 8 bases; unmatched junction bases: 3. The CDR3 is 14 residues long.

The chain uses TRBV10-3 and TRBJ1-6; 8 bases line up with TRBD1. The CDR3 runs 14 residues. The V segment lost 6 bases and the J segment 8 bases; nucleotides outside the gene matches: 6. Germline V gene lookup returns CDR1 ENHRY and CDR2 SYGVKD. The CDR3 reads CAIRQGAYYSPLHF. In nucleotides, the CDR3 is TGTGCCATCAGGCAGGGGGCGTACTATTCACCCCTCCACTTT.

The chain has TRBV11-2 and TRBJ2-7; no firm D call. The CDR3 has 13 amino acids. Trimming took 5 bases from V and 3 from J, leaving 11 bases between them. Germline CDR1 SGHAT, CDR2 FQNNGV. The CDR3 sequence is CASSLGLGYEQYF. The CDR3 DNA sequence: TGTGCCAGCAGCCTCGGTTTGGGCTACGAGCAGTACTTC.

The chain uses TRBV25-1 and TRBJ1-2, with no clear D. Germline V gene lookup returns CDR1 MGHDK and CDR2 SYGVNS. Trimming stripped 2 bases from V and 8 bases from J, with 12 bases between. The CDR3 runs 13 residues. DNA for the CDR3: TGTGCCAGCAGTGAAACGACTTCGCGGGGCTACACCTTC. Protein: CASSETTSRGYTF.

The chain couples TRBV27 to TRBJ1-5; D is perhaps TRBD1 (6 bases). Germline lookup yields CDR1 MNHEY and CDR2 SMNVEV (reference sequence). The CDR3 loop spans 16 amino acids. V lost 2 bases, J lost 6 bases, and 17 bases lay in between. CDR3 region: CASSLTGKLGLQPQHF. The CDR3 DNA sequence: TGTGCCAGCAGTTTAACAGGGAAATTGGGTCTTCAGCCCCAGCATTTT.

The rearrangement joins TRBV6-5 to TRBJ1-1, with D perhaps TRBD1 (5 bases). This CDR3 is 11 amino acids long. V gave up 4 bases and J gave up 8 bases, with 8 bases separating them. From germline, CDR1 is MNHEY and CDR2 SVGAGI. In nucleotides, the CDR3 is TGTGCCAGCAGTTGGGGCAAGGAAGCTTTCTTT. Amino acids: CASSWGKEAFF.

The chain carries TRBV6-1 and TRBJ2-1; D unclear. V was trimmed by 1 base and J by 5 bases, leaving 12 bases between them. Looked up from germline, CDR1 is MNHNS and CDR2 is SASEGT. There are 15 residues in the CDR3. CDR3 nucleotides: TGTGCCAGCAGTGAAGAAGTGAGAGGCAACAATGAGCAGTTCTTC. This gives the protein CASSEEVRGNNEQFF.

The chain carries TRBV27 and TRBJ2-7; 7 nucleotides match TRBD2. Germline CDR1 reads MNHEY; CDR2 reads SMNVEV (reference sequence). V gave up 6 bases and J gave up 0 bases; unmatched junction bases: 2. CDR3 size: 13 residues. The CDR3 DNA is TGTGCCAGCAGCCCTAGCGGCTCCTACGAGCAGTACTTC. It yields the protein CASSPSGSYEQYF.

The CDR3 DNA reads as TGTGCCAGCAGCTTAGCGGCAGGGACAGGGGTCAATGAGCAGTTCTTC. Translating it yields CASSLAAGTGVNEQFF. The chain carries TRBV7-6 and TRBJ2-1; 10 bases agree with TRBD1. Germline V gene data show CDR1 as SGHVS and CDR2 as FNYEAQ. The CDR3 spans 16 residues. J gave up 6 bases and V 0 bases, and 5 bases lay outside the gene matches.

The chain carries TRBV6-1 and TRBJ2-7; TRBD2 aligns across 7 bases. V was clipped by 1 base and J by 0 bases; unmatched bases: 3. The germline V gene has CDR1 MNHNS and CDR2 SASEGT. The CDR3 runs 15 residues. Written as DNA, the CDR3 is TGTGCCAGCAGTGAAGGCCAGCGGGGCTCCTACGAGCAGTACTTC. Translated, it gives CASSEGQRGSYEQYF.

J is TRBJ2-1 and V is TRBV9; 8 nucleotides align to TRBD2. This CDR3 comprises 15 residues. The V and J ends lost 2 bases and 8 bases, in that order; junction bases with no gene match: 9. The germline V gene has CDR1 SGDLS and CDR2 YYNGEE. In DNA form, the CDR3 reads TGTGCCAGCAGCGTTGGCGGGAGGCATTTGGATGAGCAGTTCTTC. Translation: CASSVGGRHLDEQFF.

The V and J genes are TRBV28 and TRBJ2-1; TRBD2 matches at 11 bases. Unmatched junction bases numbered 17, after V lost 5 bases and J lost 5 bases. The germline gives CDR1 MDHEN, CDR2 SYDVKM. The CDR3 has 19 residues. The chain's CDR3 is CASSRPGLAGGRRDNEQFF. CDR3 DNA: TGTGCCAGCAGTAGACCAGGGCTAGCGGGAGGCCGACGCGACAATGAGCAGTTCTTC.

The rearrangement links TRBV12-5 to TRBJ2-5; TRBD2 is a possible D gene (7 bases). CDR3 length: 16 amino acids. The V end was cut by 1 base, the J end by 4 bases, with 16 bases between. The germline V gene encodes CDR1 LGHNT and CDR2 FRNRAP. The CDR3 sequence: CASGLEGGAPGETQYF. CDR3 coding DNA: TGTGCTAGTGGTTTGGAAGGGGGGGCGCCTGGAGAGACCCAGTACTTC.

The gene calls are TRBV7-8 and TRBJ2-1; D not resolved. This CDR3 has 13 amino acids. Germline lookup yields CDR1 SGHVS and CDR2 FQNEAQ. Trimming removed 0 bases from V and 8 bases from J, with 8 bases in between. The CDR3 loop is CASSLARIDEQFF. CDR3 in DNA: TGTGCCAGCAGCTTAGCTAGGATTGATGAGCAGTTCTTC. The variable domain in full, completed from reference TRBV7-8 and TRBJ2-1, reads GAGVSQSPRYKVAKRGQDVALRCDPISGHVSLFWYQQALGQGPEFLTYFQNEAQLDKSGLPSDRFFAERPEGSVSTLKIQRTQQEDSAVYLCASSLARIDEQFFGPGTRLTVL.

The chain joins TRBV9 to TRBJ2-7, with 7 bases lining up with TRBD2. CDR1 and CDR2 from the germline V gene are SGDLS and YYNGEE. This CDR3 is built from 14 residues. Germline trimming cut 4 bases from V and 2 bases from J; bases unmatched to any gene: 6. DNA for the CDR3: TGTGCCAGCAGCCCAACTAGCGAGCCCTACGAGCAGTACTTC. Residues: CASSPTSEPYEQYF.

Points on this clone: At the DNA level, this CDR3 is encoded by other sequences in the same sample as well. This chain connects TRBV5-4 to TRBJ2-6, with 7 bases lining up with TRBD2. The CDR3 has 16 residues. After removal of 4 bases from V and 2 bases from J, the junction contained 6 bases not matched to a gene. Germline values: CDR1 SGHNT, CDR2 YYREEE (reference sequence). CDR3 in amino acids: CASSLKRETGANVLTF. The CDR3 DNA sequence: TGTGCCAGCAGCCTAAAGCGGGAAACTGGGGCCAACGTCCTGACTTTC.

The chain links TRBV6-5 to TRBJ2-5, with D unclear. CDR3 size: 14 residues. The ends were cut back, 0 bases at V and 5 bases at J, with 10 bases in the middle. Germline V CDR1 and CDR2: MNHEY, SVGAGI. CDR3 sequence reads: CASSYSLIRETQYF. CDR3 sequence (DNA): TGTGCCAGCAGTTACTCGTTGATCAGGGAGACCCAGTACTTC.